Shown below are 17 T cell receptor beta chains from a single sample sequenced in a study of T cells after yellow fever vaccination. Via MiXCR, TCRdb re-called the 5' RACE reads, giving one row per CDR3 protein. The sample shows more than 30,000 distinct CDR3 sequences, 6.5% to 8.5% of them seen only once. Specimen: PBMCs, either bulk or a sorted T-cell subset (CD4+, CD8+, memory, or dextramer-sorted; not recorded which), collected on the day of the first yellow fever vaccination. The receptor source for this set is a man younger than 30 who received the YFV17D yellow fever vaccine.

Many counts were recorded for this clonotype. The chain links TRBV23-1 to TRBJ1-1; the match to TRBD1 covers 11 bases. TRBV23-1 counts as an open reading frame of uncertain function. Trimming removed 2 bases from V and 5 bases from J; junction bases left unmatched: 10. The CDR3 covers 17 residues. For the CDR3, the DNA is TGCGCCAGCAGTCAAATCGGACAGGGGGCAGGGAGAACTGAAGCTTTCTTT. This sequence encodes CASSQIGQGAGRTEAFF.

This clonotype has a count of ten or more. This chain uses TRBV11-2 with TRBJ1-6, with 9 bases lining up with TRBD1. CDR3 size: 13 residues. Germline CDR1 SGHAT, CDR2 FQNNGV. V trimming: 3 bases; J trimming: 9 bases; junction bases outside the gene matches: 0. The CDR3 loop is CASSLDRGSPLHF. The CDR3, as DNA: TGTGCCAGCAGCTTGGACAGGGGTTCACCCCTCCACTTT. The whole variable domain, filled in from reference TRBV11-2 and TRBJ1-6, reads EAGVAQSPRYKIIEKRQSVAFWCNPISGHATLYWYQQILGQGPKLLIQFQNNGVVDDSQLPKDRFSAERLKGVDSTLKIQPAKLEDSAVYLCASSLDRGSPLHFGNGTRLTVT.

This clonotype has ten or more counts. V and J are TRBV3-1 and TRBJ1-3, with a tentative D call TRBD1 (5 bases). Germline V gene sequence: CDR1 LGHDT, CDR2 YNNKEL (reference sequence). This CDR3 is built from 16 residues. V lost 2 bases, J lost 4 bases, and 15 bases lay in between. The CDR3 protein is CASSQTSGLSGNTIYF. CDR3 DNA: TGTGCCAGCAGCCAAACTTCGGGGCTGTCCGGAAACACCATATATTTT.

This clonotype was recorded at least ten times. V and J are TRBV11-2 and TRBJ2-4; the match to TRBD1 covers 7 bases. Germline V CDR1 and CDR2: SGHAT, FQNNGV. This CDR3 contains 14 residues. The J segment lost 8 bases and the V segment lost 5 bases, leaving 9 bases of the junction unmatched. This CDR3 is CASSLLGGMYIQYF. CDR3 DNA sequence: TGTGCCAGCAGCCTACTAGGGGGCATGTACATTCAGTACTTC.

This clonotype was picked up many times. V usage is TRBV2 and J usage is TRBJ2-3, with 11 nucleotides matching TRBD2. V lost 6 bases and J lost 3; bases outside the gene matches: 5. This CDR3 comprises 15 residues. Germline-derived CDR1 and CDR2 are SNHLY and FYNNEI. The CDR3 loop is CASRETSGVTDTQYF. The CDR3 DNA follows: TGTGCCAGCAGGGAGACTAGCGGGGTTACAGATACGCAGTATTTT.

This clonotype was seen repeatedly, ten times or more. The chain is built from TRBV9 and TRBJ2-5; D gene ambiguous. The germline V gene has CDR1 SGDLS and CDR2 YYNGEE. Trimming took 0 bases from V and 1 from J, leaving 7 bases between them. The CDR3 length is 14 residues. CDR3 loop: CASSVDGSQETQYF. CDR3 sequence (DNA): TGTGCCAGCAGCGTAGATGGGTCCCAAGAGACCCAGTACTTC. Full variable domain (outside the CDR3, taken from reference TRBV9 and TRBJ2-5): DSGVTQTPKHLITATGQRVTLRCSPRSGDLSVYWYQQSLDQGLQFLIQYYNGEERAKGNILERFSAQQFPDLHSELNLSSLELGDSALYFCASSVDGSQETQYFGPGTRLLVL.

In this sample, this clonotype turned up a few times. This sequence joins TRBV30 and TRBJ2-3, with 7 positions matching TRBD1. Germline values: CDR1 GTSNPN, CDR2 SVGIG (reference sequence). The CDR3 contains 19 residues. Trimming cost V 6 bases and J 3 bases; bases outside gene matches: 24. CDR3 nucleotides: TGTGCCTGCCTACCCTGGGACAGAACGCCCCAGGGGATAACAGATACGCAGTATTTT. Residues: CACLPWDRTPQGITDTQYF.

This clonotype was counted many times. The chain combines TRBV7-2 with TRBJ2-3; no definite D call. Trimming took 5 bases from V and 5 from J, leaving 17 bases between them. The CDR3 covers 15 residues. Looked up from germline, CDR1 is SGHTA and CDR2 is FQGNSA. Here the CDR3 reads CASSPGSGGIDTQYF. CDR3 in DNA: TGTGCCAGCAGCCCCGGATCGGGTGGGATAGATACGCAGTATTTT.

This clonotype was recorded many times. This rearrangement joins TRBV12-3 or TRBV12-4 to TRBJ2-2; D not certain. V was cut by 1 base and J by 3 bases, with 6 bases left in between. There are 14 residues in the CDR3. CDR3 in DNA: TGTGCCAGCAGTTTAGAAGGATACACCGGGGAGCTGTTTTTT. It translates to CASSLEGYTGELFF.

Many counts were recorded for this clonotype. CDR3 coding DNA: TGCAGTGCGCTCGACCAGCCGGGGGAGCAGTACGTC. Protein sequence: CSALDQPGEQYV. The chain links TRBV20-1 to TRBJ2-7, with D tentatively TRBD2 (5 bases). CDR1 is DFQATT and CDR2 is SNEGSKA in the germline V gene (reference sequence). This CDR3 comprises 12 residues. V was clipped by 6 bases and J by 7 bases, with 16 bases between them.

This clonotype showed up just a few times. A much larger clone is a single base away; this may be a read error. The chain links TRBV5-1 to TRBJ1-1, with D maybe TRBD1 (6 bases). The CDR3 is 16 residues long. Germline V lookup: CDR1 SGHRS, CDR2 YFSETQ. The DNA of the CDR3 is TGCGTCAGCAGCCGCGGGGACAATAGTCCGAACACTGAAGCTTTCTTT. Translated, it gives CVSSRGDNSPNTEAFF.

This clonotype showed up many times. This sequence joins TRBV20-1 and TRBJ1-4, with D unresolved. The CDR3 sequence is 14 residues long. Germline V gene lookup returns CDR1 DFQATT and CDR2 SNEGSKA (reference sequence). Trimming stripped 0 bases from V and 6 bases from J, with 11 bases between. DNA of the CDR3: TGCAGTGCTAGAGAAGCAGGCGCCTATGAAAAACTGTTTTTT. Encoded protein: CSAREAGAYEKLFF.

The chain employs TRBV5-1 and TRBJ2-5; unclear D gene. The CDR3 is 13 residues long. The V end lost 3 bases, the J end lost 3 bases, and 9 bases lay between the germline ends. CDR1 and CDR2 (germline): SGHRS, YFSETQ. The CDR3 loop is CASSSGPEETQYF. The DNA of the CDR3 is TGCGCCAGCAGCTCGGGCCCAGAAGAGACCCAGTACTTC.

This clonotype was counted only a few times. The V gene is TRBV11-2, the J gene TRBJ2-1, with TRBD2 as a possible D gene (6 bases). Trimming stripped 2 bases from V and 4 bases from J, with 9 bases between. The CDR3 consists of 14 residues. Germline V gives CDR1 SGHAT, CDR2 FQNNGV. The CDR3 is CASSLRLDYNEQFF. The CDR3, as DNA: TGTGCCAGCAGCTTAAGACTAGATTACAATGAGCAGTTCTTC. The full variable domain, its missing parts supplied by reference TRBV11-2 and TRBJ2-1, is EAGVAQSPRYKIIEKRQSVAFWCNPISGHATLYWYQQILGQGPKLLIQFQNNGVVDDSQLPKDRFSAERLKGVDSTLKIQPAKLEDSAVYLCASSLRLDYNEQFFGPGTRLTVL.

The V call is TRBV5-5, the J call TRBJ1-2; maybe TRBD1 (5 bases). The V gene lost 1 base and the J gene lost 0 bases, with 16 bases spanning the gap. Germline values: CDR1 SGHKS, CDR2 YYEKEE (reference sequence). The CDR3 sequence is 17 residues long. CDR3 in DNA: TGTGCCAGCAGCTTGCGGGGCCGGGGCCGAGCTAACTATGGCTACACCTTC. This codes for CASSLRGRGRANYGYTF.

This clonotype was seen many times. The chain is built from TRBV5-1 and TRBJ2-6; a weak D match, TRBD2 (5 bases). Germline lookup yields CDR1 SGHRS and CDR2 YFSETQ. The CDR3 runs to 17 residues. V dropped 4 bases and J dropped 0 bases, with 14 bases sitting between them. The CDR3 nucleotides are TGCGCCAGCAGCACCGGCGGACTGAGCTCTGGGGCCAACGTCCTGACTTTC. Amino acid sequence: CASSTGGLSSGANVLTF.

This clonotype was recorded at least ten times. This sequence joins TRBV28 and TRBJ2-7, with D perhaps matching TRBD2 (6 bases). The CDR3 has 13 amino acids. The germline V gene has CDR1 MDHEN and CDR2 SYDVKM. V was trimmed by 6 bases and J by 3 bases, leaving 12 bases between them. The CDR3 reads CASRGDWGYEQYV. CDR3 nucleotide sequence: TGTGCCAGCAGAGGGGACTGGGGCTACGAGCAGTACGTC.